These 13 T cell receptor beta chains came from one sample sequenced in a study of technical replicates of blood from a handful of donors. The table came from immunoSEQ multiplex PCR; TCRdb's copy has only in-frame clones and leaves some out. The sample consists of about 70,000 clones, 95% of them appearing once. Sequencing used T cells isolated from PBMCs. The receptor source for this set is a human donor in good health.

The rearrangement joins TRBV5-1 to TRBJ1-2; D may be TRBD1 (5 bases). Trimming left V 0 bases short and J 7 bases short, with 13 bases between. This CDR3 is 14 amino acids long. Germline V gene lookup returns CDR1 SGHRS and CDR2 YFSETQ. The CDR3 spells CASSLESGLAGYTF. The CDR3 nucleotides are TGCGCCAGCAGCTTGGAGTCAGGGTTGGCTGGCTACACCTTC.

The CDR3 nucleotides are TGTGCCAGCAGTCAGGTTGAAGCTTTCTTT. It codes for CASSQVEAFF. This sequence joins TRBV2 and TRBJ1-1; no clear D. The germline CDR1 and CDR2 sequences are SNHLY and FYNNEI. V lost 5 bases, J lost 7 bases, and 5 bases lay in between. The CDR3 covers 10 residues.

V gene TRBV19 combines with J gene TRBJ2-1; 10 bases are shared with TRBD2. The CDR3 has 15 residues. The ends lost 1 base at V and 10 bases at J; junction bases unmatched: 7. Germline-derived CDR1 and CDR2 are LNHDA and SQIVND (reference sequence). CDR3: CASSIGSGGAWEQFF. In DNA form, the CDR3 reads TGTGCCAGTAGTATAGGGAGCGGGGGGGCTTGGGAGCAGTTCTTC.

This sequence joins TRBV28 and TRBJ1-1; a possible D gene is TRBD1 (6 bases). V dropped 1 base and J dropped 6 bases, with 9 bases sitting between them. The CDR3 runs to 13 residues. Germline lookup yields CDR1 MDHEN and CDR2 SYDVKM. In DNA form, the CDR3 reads TGTGCCAGCAGTTTATTCACAGGGTCTGAAGCTTTCTTT. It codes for CASSLFTGSEAFF.

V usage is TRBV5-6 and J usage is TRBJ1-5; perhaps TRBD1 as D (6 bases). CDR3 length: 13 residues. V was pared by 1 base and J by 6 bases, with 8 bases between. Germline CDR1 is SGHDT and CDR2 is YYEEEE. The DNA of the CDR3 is TGTGCCAGCAGCTTGTTCAGGGGTCAGCCCCAGCATTTT. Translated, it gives CASSLFRGQPQHF.

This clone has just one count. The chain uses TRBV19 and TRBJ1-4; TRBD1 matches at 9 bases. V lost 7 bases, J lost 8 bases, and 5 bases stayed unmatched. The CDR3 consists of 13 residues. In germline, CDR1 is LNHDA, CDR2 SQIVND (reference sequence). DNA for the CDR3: TGTGCCAGTATGGGACAGGGACGCGAAAAACTGTTTTTT. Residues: CASMGQGREKLFF.

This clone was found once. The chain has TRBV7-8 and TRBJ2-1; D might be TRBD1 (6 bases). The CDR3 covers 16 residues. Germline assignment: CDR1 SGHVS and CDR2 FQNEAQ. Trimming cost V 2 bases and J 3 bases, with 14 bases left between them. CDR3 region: CASSLQGPYGYNEQFF. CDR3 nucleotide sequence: TGTGCCAGCAGCTTACAGGGGCCGTACGGCTACAATGAGCAGTTCTTC.

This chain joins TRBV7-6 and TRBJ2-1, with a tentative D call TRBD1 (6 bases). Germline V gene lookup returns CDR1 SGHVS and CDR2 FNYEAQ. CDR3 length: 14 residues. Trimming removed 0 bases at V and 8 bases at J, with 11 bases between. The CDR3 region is CASSLALDRDEQFF. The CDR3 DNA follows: TGTGCCAGCAGCTTAGCGCTGGACAGAGATGAGCAGTTCTTC.

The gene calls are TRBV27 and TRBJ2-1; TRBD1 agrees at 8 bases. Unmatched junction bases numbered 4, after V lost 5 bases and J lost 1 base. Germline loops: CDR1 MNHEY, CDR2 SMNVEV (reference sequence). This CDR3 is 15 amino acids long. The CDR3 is CASSPGQGSYNEQFF. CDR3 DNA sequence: TGTGCCAGCAGTCCAGGACAGGGATCCTACAATGAGCAGTTCTTC.

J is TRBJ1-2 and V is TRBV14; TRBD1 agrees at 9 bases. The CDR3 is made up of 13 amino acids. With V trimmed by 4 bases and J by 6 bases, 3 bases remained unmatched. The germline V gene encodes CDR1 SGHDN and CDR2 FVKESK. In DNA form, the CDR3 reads TGTGCCAGCAGCCCTCGACAGGGGGATGGCTACACCTTC. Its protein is CASSPRQGDGYTF.

CDR3 region: CASGTSGGNEQFF. CDR3 DNA: TGTGCTAGTGGGACTAGCGGGGGTAATGAGCAGTTCTTC. The rearrangement links TRBV12-5 to TRBJ2-1; 12 bases align to TRBD2. CDR3 size: 13 residues. Germline V CDR1 and CDR2: LGHNT, FRNRAP. V trimming: 6 bases; J trimming: 7 bases; junction bases outside the gene matches: 1.

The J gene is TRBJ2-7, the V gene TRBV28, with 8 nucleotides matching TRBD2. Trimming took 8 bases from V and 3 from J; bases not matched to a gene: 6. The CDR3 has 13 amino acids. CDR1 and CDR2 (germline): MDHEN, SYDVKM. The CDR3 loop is CASGSGSLYEQYF. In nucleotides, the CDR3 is TGTGCCAGCGGAAGCGGGAGTCTCTACGAGCAGTACTTC.

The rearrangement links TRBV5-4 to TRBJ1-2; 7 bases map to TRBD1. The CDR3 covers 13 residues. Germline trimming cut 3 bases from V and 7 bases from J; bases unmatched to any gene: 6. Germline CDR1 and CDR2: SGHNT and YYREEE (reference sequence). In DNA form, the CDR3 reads TGTGCCAGCAGCTCCGACAGGGTGTTTGGCTACACCTTC. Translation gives CASSSDRVFGYTF.